This T cell receptor (beta chain) was recovered during a study of blood T cell repertoires in COVID-19. Assignments of participants to cohorts depended upon their own reported clinical history. Before being deemed recovered, Cohort 3 donors had two negative PCRs, clearance, or symptom resolution. With 6 bases clipped from V and 6 bases from J, the junction kept 8 bases outside the gene matches. The germline CDR1 and CDR2 sequences are SGHRS and YFSETQ. CDR3 length equals 15 residues. Sequenced by immunoSEQ multiplex PCR; TCRdb stores in-frame clones only, minus some. This sample has hundreds of thousands of clones, with around nine tenths found just once.

The clonotype comes from a woman aged 45-65 years who had recovered from COVID-19. This chain links TRBV5-1 with TRBJ2-1; 11 bases are shared with TRBD2. Material for sequencing was PBMCs or T cells enriched from blood (not recorded which). The CDR3 nucleotides are TGCGCCAGCACCCCAGGGACTAGCGGACTCAATGAGCAGTTCTTC. Translation gives CASTPGTSGLNEQFF.